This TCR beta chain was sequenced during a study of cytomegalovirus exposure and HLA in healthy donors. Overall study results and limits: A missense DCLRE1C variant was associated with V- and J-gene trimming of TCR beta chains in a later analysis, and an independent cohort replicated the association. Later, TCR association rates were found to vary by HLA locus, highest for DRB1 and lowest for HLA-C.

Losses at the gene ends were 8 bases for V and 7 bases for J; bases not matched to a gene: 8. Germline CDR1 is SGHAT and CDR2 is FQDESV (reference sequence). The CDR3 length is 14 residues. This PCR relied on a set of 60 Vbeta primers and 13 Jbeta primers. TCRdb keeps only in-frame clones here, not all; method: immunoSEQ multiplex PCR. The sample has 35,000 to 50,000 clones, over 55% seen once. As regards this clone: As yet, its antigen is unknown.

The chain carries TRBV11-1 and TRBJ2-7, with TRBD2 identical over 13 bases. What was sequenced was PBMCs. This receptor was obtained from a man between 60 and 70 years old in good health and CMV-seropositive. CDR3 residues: CASALGLAGVEQYF. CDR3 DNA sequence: TGTGCCAGCGCCTTAGGACTAGCGGGAGTAGAGCAGTACTTC.